Below, 21 T cell receptor beta chains from the same sample are listed, as sequenced in a study of cytomegalovirus exposure and HLA in healthy donors. PCR was performed using 60 Vbeta and 13 Jbeta primers. Using immunoSEQ multiplex PCR, the repertoire was profiled, and TCRdb retains in-frame clones only, with some absent. The repertoire table contains over 90,000 clones. Sequenced sample: PBMCs. The receptor set was obtained from a man between 35 and 55 years old in good health and CMV-seronegative.

For the CDR3, the DNA is TGCGCCAGCAGGGACATTAGCGGGGGGAGCACAGATACGCAGTATTTT. It codes for CASRDISGGSTDTQYF. This sequence joins TRBV10-2 and TRBJ2-3; 10 bases are a match to TRBD2. This CDR3 spans 16 amino acids. V was pared by 6 bases and J by 0 bases, with 6 bases of the junction left unmatched. CDR1 is WSHSY and CDR2 is SAAADI in the germline V gene.

The chain couples TRBV9 to TRBJ1-6; maybe TRBD1 (5 bases). Deletions cut 0 bases from V and 7 bases from J, with 8 bases between. The CDR3 is 14 residues long. CDR1 SGDLS and CDR2 YYNGEE come from the germline V gene. The CDR3 nucleotides read TGTGCCAGCAGCGTAGTTGACAGCAATTCACCCCTCCACTTT. It translates to CASSVVDSNSPLHF.

The V gene is TRBV5-4, the J gene TRBJ2-1, with D possibly TRBD1 on 6 matching bases. The germline V and J ends were trimmed by 4 bases and 9 bases, with 17 bases remaining between them. Germline CDR1 reads SGHNT; CDR2 reads YYREEE (reference sequence). The CDR3 loop spans 14 amino acids. CDR3 sequence reads: CASSLSVGAGEQFF. CDR3 nucleotide sequence: TGTGCCAGCAGCCTGAGCGTGGGGGCCGGTGAGCAGTTCTTC.

V is TRBV5-6 and J is TRBJ1-2, with unresolved D. V shed 2 bases and J shed 0 bases, with 17 bases lying between them. The CDR3 length is 17 residues. Germline V gene data show CDR1 as SGHDT and CDR2 as YYEEEE. The CDR3 loop reads CASSFEDSWVANYGYTF. For the CDR3, the DNA is TGTGCCAGCAGCTTTGAGGACTCCTGGGTTGCTAACTATGGCTACACCTTC.

This chain connects TRBV9 to TRBJ1-3, with D possibly matching TRBD1 (5 bases). Germline V gives CDR1 SGDLS, CDR2 YYNGEE. The CDR3 consists of 15 residues. V dropped 2 bases and J dropped 6 bases, with 15 bases sitting between them. This CDR3 reads CASSVGPGVENTIYF. DNA of the CDR3: TGTGCCAGCAGCGTGGGGCCCGGTGTTGAAAACACCATATATTTT.

The genes are TRBV10-1 and TRBJ2-2, with TRBD1 matching 7 bases. V lost 4 bases and J lost 1; bases outside the gene matches: 9. Germline V gene sequence: CDR1 WNHNN, CDR2 SYGVQD (reference sequence). The CDR3 contains 17 residues. CDR3 DNA sequence: TGCGCCAGCAGTGGGGCTACCGGGACAGTGAACACCGGGGAGCTGTTTTTT. This encodes CASSGATGTVNTGELFF.

The V call is TRBV19, the J call TRBJ2-3, with TRBD2 matching 8 bases. This CDR3 is built from 17 residues. Looked up from germline, CDR1 is LNHDA and CDR2 is SQIVND (reference sequence). V lost 2 bases, J lost 2 bases, and 9 bases stayed unmatched. CDR3 sequence: CASSIPSGPPVTDTQYF. CDR3 in DNA: TGTGCCAGTAGTATACCTAGCGGGCCACCCGTCACAGATACGCAGTATTTT.

This chain links TRBV18 with TRBJ2-2, with D uncertain. The CDR3 extends over 16 amino acids. Between the trimmed V and J ends, which lost 5 bases and 6 bases, there was a span of 19 bases. From germline, CDR1 is KGHSH and CDR2 LQKENI. The CDR3 bases are TGTGCCAGCTCAGTCCCGATGGGCACCACCGCCGGGGAGCTGTTTTTT. It yields the protein CASSVPMGTTAGELFF.

V gene TRBV4-1 combines with J gene TRBJ1-5; 7 nucleotides agree with TRBD1. The germline gives CDR1 MGHRA, CDR2 YSYEKL. V was clipped by 3 bases and J by 2 bases; unmatched bases: 7. The CDR3 contains 16 residues. CDR3 in amino acids: CASSQYEDRRNQPQHF. CDR3 in DNA: TGCGCCAGCAGCCAGTACGAGGACAGGCGCAATCAGCCCCAGCATTTT.

The chain recombines TRBV6-6 with TRBJ2-3, with 11 nucleotides matching TRBD2. The CDR3 is 16 residues long. V gave up 4 bases and J gave up 3 bases; unmatched junction bases: 6. Germline assignment: CDR1 MNHNY and CDR2 SVGAGI (reference sequence). In nucleotides, the CDR3 is TGTGCCAGCAGTTCCAAACTAGCGGGGGTAACAGATACGCAGTATTTT. Protein product: CASSSKLAGVTDTQYF.

The rearrangement joins TRBV5-1 to TRBJ2-1; D possibly corresponds to TRBD1 (5 bases). Per the germline V gene, CDR1 is SGHRS and CDR2 is YFSETQ. Deletions cut 7 bases from V and 7 bases from J, with 21 bases between. The CDR3 extends over 15 amino acids. For the CDR3, the DNA is TGCGCCAGCCGCGATAGACAGCTAGTCGAAAATGAGCAGTTCTTC. It yields the protein CASRDRQLVENEQFF.

The CDR3 DNA is TGTGCCAGCAGACATCCCTCAAACACCATATATTTT. This gives the protein CASRHPSNTIYF. The genes are TRBV2 and TRBJ1-3; the D is unclear. The CDR3 contains 12 residues. CDR1 and CDR2 from the germline V gene are SNHLY and FYNNEI. V gave up 6 bases and J gave up 6 bases, with 9 bases separating them.

The chain has TRBV5-1 and TRBJ1-2, with 9 positions matching TRBD1. Germline V lookup: CDR1 SGHRS, CDR2 YFSETQ. V dropped 1 base and J dropped 4; count of bases not matched to a gene: 5. This CDR3 region has 15 residues. CDR3 bases: TGCGCCAGCAGCTTGACGACAGGGGGTGGCTATGGCTACACCTTC. As protein: CASSLTTGGGYGYTF.

The chain couples TRBV30 to TRBJ2-7, with TRBD1 matching over 9 bases. Per germline, CDR1 GTSNPN and CDR2 SVGIG (reference sequence). V was pared by 4 bases and J by 5 bases, with 3 bases of the junction left unmatched. CDR3 length equals 12 residues. The CDR3 is CAWTRDRDEQYF. The CDR3 coding sequence is TGTGCCTGGACCAGGGACAGGGACGAGCAGTACTTC.

The gene calls are TRBV11-2 and TRBJ2-5; 10 bases are a match to TRBD2. CDR3 size: 16 residues. After removal of 4 bases from V and 4 bases from J, the junction contained 9 bases not matched to a gene. Germline V gene lookup returns CDR1 SGHAT and CDR2 FQNNGV. This chain's CDR3 is CASSSAVAGGGETQYF. Written as DNA, the CDR3 is TGTGCCAGCAGCTCCGCAGTAGCGGGGGGAGGAGAGACCCAGTACTTC.

The V call is TRBV7-2, the J call TRBJ2-5, with D possibly TRBD1 on 6 matching bases. CDR1 is SGHTA and CDR2 is FQGNSA in the germline V gene. V was pared by 9 bases and J by 7 bases, with 27 bases between. The CDR3 extends over 16 amino acids. DNA for the CDR3: TGTGCCAGTACCCAGGGGCGTATAGTCGGGGTTGGGACCCAGTACTTC. It encodes CASTQGRIVGVGTQYF.

The DNA of the CDR3 is TGCGCCAGCAGCTTGGGAACGGGACAGGGGTACAATCAGCCCCAGCATTTT. Amino acids: CASSLGTGQGYNQPQHF. The chain joins TRBV5-1 to TRBJ1-5, with 10 nucleotides matching TRBD1. There are 17 residues in the CDR3. With V trimmed by 0 bases and J by 3 bases, 6 bases remained unmatched. Germline CDR1 reads SGHRS; CDR2 reads YFSETQ.

The chain is built from TRBV5-1 and TRBJ1-6; no clear D. CDR3 size: 16 residues. The germline V gene encodes CDR1 SGHRS and CDR2 YFSETQ. Trimming left V 2 bases short and J 0 bases short, with 9 bases between. The CDR3 nucleotides read TGCGCCAGCAGCTTATCAGATACCTCCTATAATTCACCCCTCCACTTT. It codes for CASSLSDTSYNSPLHF.

This chain connects TRBV28 to TRBJ1-2; 7 bases match TRBD1. V was clipped by 3 bases and J by 2 bases; unmatched bases: 3. The CDR3 runs 14 residues. Germline CDR1 MDHEN, CDR2 SYDVKM. The DNA of the CDR3 is TGTGCCAGCAGTTTTATCAGGGGGAACTATGGCTACACCTTC. Translation: CASSFIRGNYGYTF.

V usage is TRBV7-9 and J usage is TRBJ2-5; 8 positions match TRBD1. This CDR3 has 13 residues. After removal of 4 bases from V and 7 bases from J, the junction contained 5 bases not matched to a gene. The germline V gene has CDR1 SEHNR and CDR2 FQNEAQ (reference sequence). The DNA of the CDR3 is TGTGCCAGCAGCTCTCAGGGGGCCGGGACCCAGTACTTC. This sequence encodes CASSSQGAGTQYF.

V gene TRBV30 combines with J gene TRBJ2-7; tentatively, D is TRBD2 (7 bases). This CDR3 comprises 16 residues. CDR1 is GTSNPN and CDR2 is SVGIG in the germline V gene (reference sequence). V lost 0 bases to trimming and J lost 1 base, with 16 bases between them. CDR3 DNA sequence: TGTGCCTGGAGTGTAGGGGGGGCGCGAGGGTCCTACGAGCAGTACTTC. It specifies CAWSVGGARGSYEQYF.